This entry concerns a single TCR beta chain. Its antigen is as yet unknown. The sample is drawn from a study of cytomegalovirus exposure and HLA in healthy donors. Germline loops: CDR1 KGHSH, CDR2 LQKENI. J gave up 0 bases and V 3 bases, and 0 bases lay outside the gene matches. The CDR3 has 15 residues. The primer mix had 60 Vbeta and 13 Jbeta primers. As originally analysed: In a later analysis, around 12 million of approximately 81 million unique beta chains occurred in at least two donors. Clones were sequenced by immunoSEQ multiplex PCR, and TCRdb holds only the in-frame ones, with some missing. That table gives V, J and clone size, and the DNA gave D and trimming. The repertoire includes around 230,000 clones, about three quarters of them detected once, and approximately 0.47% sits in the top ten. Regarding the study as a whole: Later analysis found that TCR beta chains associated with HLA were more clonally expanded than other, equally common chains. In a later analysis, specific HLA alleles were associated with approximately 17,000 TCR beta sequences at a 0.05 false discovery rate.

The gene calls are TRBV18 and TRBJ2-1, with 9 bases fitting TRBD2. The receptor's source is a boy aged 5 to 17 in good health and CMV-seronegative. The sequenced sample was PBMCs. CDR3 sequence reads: CASSPSGSSYNEQFF. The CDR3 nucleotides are TGTGCCAGCTCACCTAGCGGGAGCTCCTACAATGAGCAGTTCTTC.